The 10 T cell receptor beta chains reported below all come from one sample, sequenced in a study of graft-versus-host responses after intestinal transplantation. Only in-frame clones appear in the TCRdb table, and some are missing; sequencing was by immunoSEQ multiplex PCR. The data contain tens of thousands of clones, roughly 89% of them seen just once; the ten biggest clones take up 0.3% to 0.35%. Antigen specificity for these receptors is unknown. This specimen consisted of unstimulated CD4+ T cells sorted from spleen or lymph node cells, obtained before intestinal transplant. These receptors were obtained from a human donor who received an intestinal transplant.

The chain employs TRBV7-6 and TRBJ2-1, with 10 positions matching TRBD2. The trim removed 3 bases at V and 4 bases at J, leaving 6 bases unmatched. This CDR3 is 16 amino acids long. Germline V lookup: CDR1 SGHVS, CDR2 FNYEAQ. The CDR3 region is CASSFAGTSAYNEQFF. For the CDR3, the DNA is TGTGCCAGCAGCTTCGCCGGGACTAGCGCATACAATGAGCAGTTCTTC.

J is TRBJ1-6 and V is TRBV5-6, with D maybe TRBD1 (6 bases). The germline V gene has CDR1 SGHDT and CDR2 YYEEEE. The ends were cut back, 4 bases at V and 0 bases at J, with 14 bases in the middle. The CDR3 has 17 amino acids. CDR3 sequence reads: CASSPGTPSSYNSPLHF. The CDR3 region has the DNA TGTGCCAGCAGCCCAGGGACACCGAGCTCCTATAATTCACCCCTCCACTTT. Combining the CDR3 with reference TRBV5-6 and TRBJ1-6 gives the whole variable domain DAGVTQSPTHLIKTRGQQVTLRCSPKSGHDTVSWYQQALGQGPQFIFQYYEEEERQRGNFPDRFSGHQFPNYSSELNVNALLLGDSALYLCASSPGTPSSYNSPLHFGNGTRLTVT.

This clone was observed a handful of times. V usage is TRBV19 and J usage is TRBJ1-1, with TRBD1 identical over 7 bases. Germline V gene sequence: CDR1 LNHDA, CDR2 SQIVND (reference sequence). V was pared by 1 base and J by 0 bases, with 5 bases of the junction left unmatched. The CDR3 spans 16 residues. The CDR3 spells CASSIGGTDMNTEAFF. Here the CDR3 DNA reads TGTGCCAGTAGTATAGGGGGGACAGACATGAACACTGAAGCTTTCTTT.

The chain employs TRBV19 and TRBJ2-5, with 13 bases matching TRBD2. Trimming at V came to 3 bases and at J to 1 base, leaving 8 bases not matched to a gene. The CDR3 consists of 18 residues. Germline CDR1 and CDR2: LNHDA and SQIVND (reference sequence). CDR3 protein: CASSIRLAGGGGQETQYF. The CDR3 DNA reads TGTGCCAGTAGTATCCGACTAGCGGGAGGTGGGGGCCAAGAGACCCAGTACTTC.

The gene calls are TRBV14 and TRBJ1-4; no definite D call. The V gene lost 0 bases and the J gene lost 6 bases, with 23 bases spanning the gap. In germline, CDR1 is SGHDN, CDR2 FVKESK. The CDR3 totals 19 residues. Here the CDR3 DNA reads TGTGCCAGCAGCCAAGATGAGAGGCAGGCGACCGAGGTAGATGAAAAACTGTTTTTT. As protein: CASSQDERQATEVDEKLFF.

About this clone itself: In the same sample, other DNA sequences code for this CDR3. V is TRBV27 and J is TRBJ1-3; D call uncertain. V was cut by 5 bases and J by 0 bases, with 8 bases left in between. The germline V gene encodes CDR1 MNHEY and CDR2 SMNVEV (reference sequence). This CDR3 is built from 14 residues. CDR3 residues: CASSLRGSGNTIYF. CDR3 DNA sequence: TGTGCCAGCAGTCTCCGCGGCTCTGGAAACACCATATATTTT.

The genes are TRBV5-6 and TRBJ1-2; possible D gene TRBD1, 5 bases. CDR3 length: 15 amino acids. CDR1 is SGHDT, CDR2 YYEEEE, per germline. V was clipped by 2 bases and J by 8 bases, with 19 bases between them. CDR3 coding DNA: TGTGCCAGCAGCTTACTGTGGAGACAGCTATGGGGCTACACCTTC. It translates to CASSLLWRQLWGYTF. Filled out from reference TRBV5-6 and TRBJ1-2, the complete variable domain reads DAGVTQSPTHLIKTRGQQVTLRCSPKSGHDTVSWYQQALGQGPQFIFQYYEEEERQRGNFPDRFSGHQFPNYSSELNVNALLLGDSALYLCASSLLWRQLWGYTFGSGTRLTVV.

This sequence joins TRBV6-1 and TRBJ2-7; 10 bases agree with TRBD2. This CDR3 has 14 residues. Trimming at V came to 7 bases and at J to 4 bases, leaving 7 bases not matched to a gene. Germline V gene data show CDR1 as MNHNS and CDR2 as SASEGT. CDR3 residues: CASTTSGNLYEQYF. In DNA, the CDR3 is TGTGCCAGCACTACTAGCGGGAACCTTTACGAGCAGTACTTC.

This chain joins TRBV5-1 and TRBJ1-1; D remains unclear. V was pared by 4 bases and J by 5 bases, with 9 bases between. This CDR3 spans 12 amino acids. Germline V gene data show CDR1 as SGHRS and CDR2 as YFSETQ. The CDR3 nucleotides are TGCGCCAGCAGCCGTGACATGACTGAAGCTTTCTTT. As protein: CASSRDMTEAFF.

The genes are TRBV2 and TRBJ1-3; TRBD1 matches at 7 bases. V was clipped by 1 base and J by 2 bases; unmatched bases: 5. CDR3 size: 16 residues. The germline CDR1 and CDR2 sequences are SNHLY and FYNNEI. For the CDR3, the DNA is TGTGCCAGCAGTGAAGGAAGGGGGCAAACTGGAAACACCATATATTTT. Amino acids: CASSEGRGQTGNTIYF.